The 15 T cell receptor beta chains listed next were all sequenced from one sample in a study of T cell changes during pregnancy in multiple sclerosis. Generated by immunoSEQ multiplex PCR, the TCRdb table keeps only in-frame clones and is missing some. Of 78,000 or so clones listed, about 90% are singletons. The specimen was peripheral blood, collected before pregnancy. The receptors shown here come from a female donor with multiple sclerosis, enrolled in a pregnancy study.

V usage is TRBV4-2 and J usage is TRBJ1-3, with 8 bases aligning to TRBD1. Germline CDR1 LGHNA, CDR2 YNFKEQ. After removal of 4 bases from V and 0 bases from J, the junction contained 2 bases not matched to a gene. This CDR3 has 15 amino acids. The chain's CDR3 is CASSRTGTSGNTIYF. The CDR3 coding sequence is TGTGCCAGCAGCCGGACAGGGACCTCTGGAAACACCATATATTTT.

A single count supports this clone. The genes are TRBV27 and TRBJ1-5; D uncertain. From germline, CDR1 is MNHEY and CDR2 SMNVEV (reference sequence). Trimming stripped 8 bases from V and 2 bases from J, with 10 bases between. The CDR3 is 13 amino acids. DNA for the CDR3: TGTGCCAGCGCCTTGTCAGGCAATCAGCCCCAGCATTTT. The encoded protein is CASALSGNQPQHF.

The V call is TRBV19, the J call TRBJ1-2; 8 bases agree with TRBD1. V was clipped by 4 bases and J by 6 bases; unmatched bases: 13. Germline CDR1 reads LNHDA; CDR2 reads SQIVND (reference sequence). This CDR3 comprises 16 residues. CDR3 protein: CASSRTPGTGGDGYTF. The CDR3 nucleotides read TGTGCCAGTAGTAGAACTCCCGGGACAGGAGGCGATGGCTACACCTTC.

This CDR3 is CSVGGSGAFF. In DNA, the CDR3 is TGCAGCGTGGGGGGGAGCGGAGCTTTCTTT. This rearrangement joins TRBV29-1 to TRBJ1-1; possible D gene TRBD1, 5 bases. With 6 bases removed from V and 10 bases from J, the gap between germline ends came to 12 bases. Looked up from germline, CDR1 is SQVTM and CDR2 is ANQGSEA. The CDR3 consists of 10 residues.

V gene TRBV7-9 combines with J gene TRBJ1-4, with TRBD1 as a possible D gene (5 bases). CDR3 size: 14 residues. Germline CDR1 and CDR2: SEHNR and FQNEAQ (reference sequence). V lost 5 bases and J 8 bases, leaving 15 bases between the germline ends. This chain's CDR3 is CASSPAGLGEKLFF. The DNA of the CDR3 is TGTGCCAGCAGCCCAGCAGGGTTAGGAGAAAAACTGTTTTTT.

V gene TRBV13 combines with J gene TRBJ2-2; D is unresolved. Trimming took off 5 bases at V and 5 bases at J, with 18 bases between the two ends. The germline V gene has CDR1 PRHDT and CDR2 FYEKMQ (reference sequence). CDR3 length: 16 residues. The CDR3 sequence: CASSQRPGIWTGELFF. The CDR3 nucleotides are TGTGCCAGCAGCCAAAGGCCAGGCATATGGACCGGGGAGCTGTTTTTT.

The V call is TRBV19, the J call TRBJ2-5; 10 bases line up with TRBD2. The CDR3 has 18 residues. The V gene end was trimmed by 4 bases and the J gene end by 4 bases; junction bases not matched to a gene: 15. CDR1 is LNHDA and CDR2 is SQIVND in the germline V gene (reference sequence). CDR3 region: CASSRLAGGTRRGETQYF. For the CDR3, the DNA is TGTGCCAGTAGTAGGTTAGCGGGGGGAACCAGGCGGGGAGAGACCCAGTACTTC. The whole variable domain, remainder taken from reference TRBV19 and TRBJ2-5, is DGGITQSPKYLFRKEGQNVTLSCEQNLNHDAMYWYRQDPGQGLRLIYYSQIVNDFQKGDIAEGYSVSREKKESFPLTVTSAQKNPTAFYLCASSRLAGGTRRGETQYFGPGTRLLVL.

The chain couples TRBV7-3 to TRBJ2-3; the match to TRBD2 covers 10 bases. Per the germline V gene, CDR1 is SGHTA and CDR2 is FQGTGA. The J segment lost 6 bases and the V segment lost 4 bases, leaving 7 bases of the junction unmatched. This CDR3 has 15 amino acids. The CDR3 sequence: CASSSSGGAIDTQYF. The CDR3 DNA follows: TGTGCCAGCAGCTCGAGCGGGGGGGCCATTGATACGCAGTATTTT.

V usage is TRBV27 and J usage is TRBJ2-4; D is undetermined. The CDR3 is made up of 16 amino acids. The V gene's germline CDR1 is MNHEY and CDR2 SMNVEV (reference sequence). V shed 4 bases and J shed 4 bases, with 17 bases lying between them. DNA of the CDR3: TGTGCCAGCAGTTCGAACCGACAAGTTGGTAAAAACATTCAGTACTTC. This encodes CASSSNRQVGKNIQYF.

The CDR3 sequence is CASSLQAEGLGYNEQFF. As DNA, the CDR3 is TGTGCCAGCAGCTTACAGGCAGAGGGACTGGGATACAATGAGCAGTTCTTC. The chain employs TRBV13 and TRBJ2-1; perhaps TRBD2 as D (6 bases). Germline assignment: CDR1 PRHDT and CDR2 FYEKMQ (reference sequence). The CDR3 runs 17 residues. V was pared by 2 bases and J by 4 bases, with 18 bases between.

V usage is TRBV10-1 and J usage is TRBJ2-7; D might be TRBD1 (8 bases). The V gene's germline CDR1 is WNHNN and CDR2 SYGVQD (reference sequence). V shed 5 bases and J shed 4 bases, with 24 bases lying between them. This CDR3 comprises 17 residues. The CDR3 DNA sequence: TGCGCCAGCAGTCCGACCCAGGGGGCAGCGGGGAGATACGAGCAGTACTTC. It yields the protein CASSPTQGAAGRYEQYF.

This chain joins TRBV6-1 and TRBJ2-7, with a possible D match to TRBD2 (6 bases). Looked up from germline, CDR1 is MNHNS and CDR2 is SASEGT. This CDR3 is 15 amino acids long. V was shortened by 5 bases and J by 0 bases, with 14 bases between the two germline ends. As DNA, the CDR3 is TGTGCCAGCAGTCTACCTCGGCGGGGCTCCTACGAGCAGTACTTC. Amino acids: CASSLPRRGSYEQYF.

This clone has more than one count but fewer than ten. The chain employs TRBV5-1 and TRBJ1-6, with a weak D call TRBD1 (5 bases). The CDR3 runs 12 residues. Between the trimmed V and J ends, which lost 0 bases and 14 bases, there was a span of 9 bases. Germline CDR1 reads SGHRS; CDR2 reads YFSETQ. DNA of the CDR3: TGCGCCAGCAGCTTGGAAGGGGAGGCCCTCCACTTT. Amino acids: CASSLEGEALHF.

In DNA form, the CDR3 reads TGTGCCAGCAGCGGGTTACCTGAAGCTTTCTTT. This encodes CASSGLPEAFF. The gene calls are TRBV2 and TRBJ1-1, with D unresolved. V lost 6 bases, J lost 6 bases, and 8 bases lay in between. From germline, CDR1 is SNHLY and CDR2 FYNNEI. The CDR3 has 11 amino acids.

Only one count was recorded for this clone. V usage is TRBV10-3 and J usage is TRBJ2-2; 13 bases line up with TRBD2. The CDR3 contains 18 residues. Per germline, CDR1 ENHRY and CDR2 SYGVKD. V lost 2 bases to trimming and J lost 0 bases; unmatched junction nucleotides: 3. As DNA, the CDR3 is TGTGCCATCAGTGAGACCGGACTAGCGGGGGCGAACACCGGGGAGCTGTTTTTT. The encoded protein is CAISETGLAGANTGELFF.